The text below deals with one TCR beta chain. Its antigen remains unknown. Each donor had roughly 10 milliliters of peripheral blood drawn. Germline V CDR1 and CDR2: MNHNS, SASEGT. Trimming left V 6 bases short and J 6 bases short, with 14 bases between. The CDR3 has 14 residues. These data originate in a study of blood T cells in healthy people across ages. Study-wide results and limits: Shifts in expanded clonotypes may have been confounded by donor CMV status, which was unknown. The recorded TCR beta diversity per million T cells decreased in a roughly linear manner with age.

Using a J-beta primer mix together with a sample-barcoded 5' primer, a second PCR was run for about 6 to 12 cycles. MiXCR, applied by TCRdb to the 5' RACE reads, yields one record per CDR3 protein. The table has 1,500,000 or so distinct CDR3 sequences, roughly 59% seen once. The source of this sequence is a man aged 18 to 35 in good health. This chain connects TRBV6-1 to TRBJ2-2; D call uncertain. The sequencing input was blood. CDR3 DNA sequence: TGTGCCAGCAGGACAACATTAGGTGCCGGGGAGCTGTTTTTT. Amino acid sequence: CASRTTLGAGELFF.